This T cell receptor (beta chain) was captured in a study of blood T cell repertoires in COVID-19. The wider study: Samples representing acute and convalescent COVID-19 were sourced from the United States, Italy and Spain.

In the original workflow: Reference gene primer amplification gave nucleated cell count estimates. Repertoires were generated with immunoSEQ multiplex PCR, while TCRdb's copy carries only in-frame clones and drops some. The DNA was the basis for D and trimming; V, J and clone size are from that table. The sample carries around 170,000 clones, 86% recorded once. Germline CDR1 is SGHRS and CDR2 is YFSETQ. The CDR3 covers 15 residues. The V gene lost 4 bases and the J gene lost 3 bases, with 15 bases spanning the gap. This clone was counted only a few times. The source of this sequence is a woman in her sixties or seventies with acute or convalescent COVID-19. V is TRBV5-1 and J is TRBJ2-3; a weak D match, TRBD2 (5 bases). Sequenced input: peripheral blood. CDR3 in amino acids: CASSPDDRGTDTQYF. DNA for the CDR3: TGCGCCAGCAGCCCTGACGATCGAGGGACAGATACGCAGTATTTT.